This T cell receptor beta chain emerged from a study of T cell responses to AZD1222 COVID-19 vaccine. Study-level findings and limits: In a largely white British group with more females than males, clonal diversity was possibly underestimated.

Unmatched junction bases numbered 10, after V lost 4 bases and J lost 4 bases. CDR1 and CDR2 (germline): LNHDA, SQIVND (reference sequence). The CDR3 sequence is 16 residues long. The table came from immunoSEQ multiplex PCR; TCRdb's copy has only in-frame clones and leaves some out. The table shows some 200,000 clones, with roughly nine tenths occurring only once. On this clone itself: Its cognate antigen is unknown.

Source: peripheral blood, taken 28 days after the second AZD1222 dose. The rearrangement uses TRBV19 and TRBJ2-1; TRBD1 aligns across 7 bases. This TCR was recovered from an adult who received the AZD1222 COVID-19 vaccine. The CDR3 loop is CASSRNRDSYYNEQFF. The CDR3, as DNA: TGTGCCAGTAGTAGAAACCGGGACAGCTATTACAATGAGCAGTTCTTC. The complete variable domain, with remaining parts taken from reference TRBV19 and TRBJ2-1, reads DGGITQSPKYLFRKEGQNVTLSCEQNLNHDAMYWYRQDPGQGLRLIYYSQIVNDFQKGDIAEGYSVSREKKESFPLTVTSAQKNPTAFYLCASSRNRDSYYNEQFFGPGTRLTVL.